These 6 T cell receptor beta chains were all obtained from the same sample, sequenced in a study of CD8+ T cells in alopecia areata. It was cDNA, reverse transcribed from extracted RNA, that served as the sequencing template. Profiled with immunoSEQ multiplex PCR; TCRdb holds only in-frame clones, not every one. Of about 200,000 clones detected, roughly two fifths appear once; the ten largest clones hold around 0.48%. Treatment denoted: oral pan-JAK inhibitor, 5-10 mg twice daily. The input for sequencing was CD4+ T cells sorted from blood, taken between weeks 30 and 35, from a patient treated with tofacitinib. The receptors were gathered from a human donor with alopecia areata.

The V and J genes are TRBV29-1 and TRBJ2-1; TRBD2 aligns across 9 bases. Per the germline V gene, CDR1 is SQVTM and CDR2 is ANQGSEA. CDR3 size: 16 residues. V shed 4 bases and J 3 bases; nucleotides not matched to a gene: 10. The CDR3 DNA reads TGCAGCGTTGCTGCCATAGCGGGAGTTTTCTACAATGAGCAGTTCTTC. Residues: CSVAAIAGVFYNEQFF.

The J gene is TRBJ2-7, the V gene TRBV27; the D is unclear. The V gene's germline CDR1 is MNHEY and CDR2 SMNVEV (reference sequence). V was clipped by 4 bases and J by 1 base, with 17 bases between them. The CDR3 is 16 residues long. The CDR3 sequence is CASSSADSLRSYEQYF. DNA for the CDR3: TGTGCCAGCAGTTCAGCCGACTCCTTAAGGTCCTACGAGCAGTACTTC.

This clone was seen more than once but under ten times. CDR3 nucleotide sequence: TGCGCCAGCAGCTTGAGCAGGGAGGGAAACATTCAGTACTTC. This sequence encodes CASSLSREGNIQYF. The rearrangement joins TRBV5-1 to TRBJ2-4; 7 bases align to TRBD2. CDR1 SGHRS and CDR2 YFSETQ come from the germline V gene. CDR3 length: 14 amino acids. J gave up 6 bases and V 1 base, and 4 bases lay outside the gene matches.

This clone was counted between two and nine times. In the same sample, other DNA sequences code for this CDR3. J is TRBJ2-2 and V is TRBV5-1, with D possibly TRBD1 on 6 matching bases. Trimming removed 4 bases at V and 2 bases at J, with 9 bases between. From germline, CDR1 is SGHRS and CDR2 YFSETQ. This CDR3 contains 14 residues. The CDR3, as DNA: TGCGCCAGCAGCCGGGACACCAACACCGGGGAGCTGTTTTTT. Encoded protein: CASSRDTNTGELFF.

The chain joins TRBV7-2 to TRBJ1-5; D unresolved. Per the germline V gene, CDR1 is SGHTA and CDR2 is FQGNSA. The CDR3 runs to 14 residues. Trimming removed 1 base at V and 4 bases at J, with 8 bases between. The CDR3 nucleotides are TGTGCCAGCAGCTTAGTTGAGGGAAATCAGCCCCAGCATTTT. It yields the protein CASSLVEGNQPQHF.

V usage is TRBV5-4 and J usage is TRBJ1-2; TRBD1 might be the D (5 bases). V lost 1 base, J lost 0 bases, and 10 bases lay in between. Germline values: CDR1 SGHNT, CDR2 YYREEE (reference sequence). The CDR3 totals 15 residues. The CDR3 reads CASSLRQRSNYGYTF. The CDR3 nucleotides are TGTGCCAGCAGCTTGCGACAGCGTTCTAACTATGGCTACACCTTC.